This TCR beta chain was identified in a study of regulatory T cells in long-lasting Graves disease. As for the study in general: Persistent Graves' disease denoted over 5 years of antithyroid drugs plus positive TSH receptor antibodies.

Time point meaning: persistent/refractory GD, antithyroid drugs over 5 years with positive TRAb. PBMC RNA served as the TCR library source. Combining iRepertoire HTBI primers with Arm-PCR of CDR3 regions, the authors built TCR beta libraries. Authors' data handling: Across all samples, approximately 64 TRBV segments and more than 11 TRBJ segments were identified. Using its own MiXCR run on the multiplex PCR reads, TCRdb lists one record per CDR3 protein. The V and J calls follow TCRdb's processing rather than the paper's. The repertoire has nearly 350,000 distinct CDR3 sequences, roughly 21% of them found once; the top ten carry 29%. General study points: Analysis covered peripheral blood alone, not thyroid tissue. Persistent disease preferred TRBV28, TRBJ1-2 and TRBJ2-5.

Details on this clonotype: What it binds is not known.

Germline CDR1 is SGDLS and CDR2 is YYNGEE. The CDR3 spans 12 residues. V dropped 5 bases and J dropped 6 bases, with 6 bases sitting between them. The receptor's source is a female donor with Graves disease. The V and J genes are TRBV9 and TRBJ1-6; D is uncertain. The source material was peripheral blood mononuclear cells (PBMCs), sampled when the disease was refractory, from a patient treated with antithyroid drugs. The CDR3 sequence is CASSHSNSPLHF. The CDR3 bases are TGTGCCAGCAGTCATAGTAATTCACCCCTCCACTTT. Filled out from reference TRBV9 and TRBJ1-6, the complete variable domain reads DSGVTQTPKHLITATGQRVTLRCSPRSGDLSVYWYQQSLDQGLQFLIQYYNGEERAKGNILERFSAQQFPDLHSELNLSSLELGDSALYFCASSHSNSPLHFGNGTRLTVT.